This T cell receptor (beta chain) was captured in a study of chemoradiotherapy in HPV16-positive cancers. At the level of the study: A couple of HPV16-positive patients' cells yielded candidate HPV-specific clones and common motifs. Study-level findings and limits: In HPV16-positive patients, HPV-responsive T-cell expansion tracked better recurrence-free survival. Candidate HPV-specific clones and E7-related TCR motifs grew in tumor during treatment.

Turning to this clone: Antigen: not known.

Sequencing was performed with immunoSEQ multiplex PCR; in TCRdb, only in-frame clones are kept and a portion is missing. The sample yields around 12,000 clones, around 81% seen once. Samples were taken several times over chemoradiotherapy. CDR1 is SQVTM, CDR2 ANQGSEA, per germline. The length of the CDR3 is 14 residues. The J segment lost 3 bases and the V segment lost 4 bases, leaving 6 bases of the junction unmatched. The biological material was taken from a patient who underwent chemoradiotherapy. This sequence originates from a human donor with HPV-associated anogenital cancer. The rearrangement links TRBV29-1 to TRBJ2-3; 8 bases are shared with TRBD2. The CDR3 region is CSVAGGATTDTQYF. The DNA for the CDR3 is TGCAGCGTTGCCGGGGGGGCCACAACAGATACGCAGTATTTT.